This entry lists 24 T cell receptor beta chains sequenced from one sample in a study of blood T cell repertoires in COVID-19 (dated by TCRdb to 2018 to 2021). The library was generated by the immunoSEQ multiplex PCR assay. The source is immuneACCESS, and TCRdb retained only in-frame sequences with V and J called. Part of the clones is not carried over; for the studies checked, unresolved V genes explain less than half of this, and the remainder is unexplained. The sample contains 150,000 or so clones, roughly 84% of them found a single time. Jointly, the top ten make up 4.5% to 6% of the sample. Material: PBMCs or T cells enriched from blood (not recorded which). These receptor sequences come from a woman in her forties or fifties who had been exposed to COVID-19.

This clone has a handful of counts. The J gene is TRBJ2-7, the V gene TRBV6-5; 9 bases align to TRBD2. Unmatched junction bases numbered 5, after V lost 4 bases and J lost 1 base. The CDR3 extends over 15 amino acids. Per the germline V gene, CDR1 is MNHEY and CDR2 is SVGAGI. CDR3 coding DNA: TGTGCCAGCAGTTCTATAGCGGGAGCTTCCTACGAGCAGTACTTC. Its protein product is CASSSIAGASYEQYF.

The gene calls are TRBV7-9 and TRBJ2-1; 12 bases align to TRBD1. Trimming removed 0 bases from V and 9 bases from J; junction bases left unmatched: 6. CDR1 and CDR2 (germline): SEHNR, FQNEAQ (reference sequence). The CDR3 is 16 residues long. In nucleotides, the CDR3 is TGTGCCAGCAGCTTAGCCTGGGGACAGGGGGCTGGTGAGCAGTTCTTC. This translates into CASSLAWGQGAGEQFF.

A note on this clone: This specimen includes other DNA sequences encoding the same CDR3. The gene calls are TRBV19 and TRBJ2-3; TRBD2 matches at 8 bases. CDR1 is LNHDA, CDR2 SQIVND, per germline (reference sequence). The CDR3 loop spans 13 amino acids. Trimming at V came to 6 bases and at J to 1 base, leaving 0 bases not matched to a gene. The CDR3 sequence: CASRTSGTDTQYF. The CDR3 bases are TGTGCCAGTAGGACTAGCGGCACAGATACGCAGTATTTT.

This sequence joins TRBV6-5 and TRBJ1-1, with 8 bases aligning to TRBD1. The CDR3 is 13 residues long. With 6 bases clipped from V and 5 bases from J, the junction kept 5 bases outside the gene matches. Germline CDR1 MNHEY, CDR2 SVGAGI. CDR3: CASRDRAWTEAFF. The CDR3 DNA is TGTGCCAGCAGGGACAGGGCATGGACTGAAGCTTTCTTT.

The rearrangement joins TRBV7-9 to TRBJ2-3; 9 nucleotides align to TRBD2. Per the germline V gene, CDR1 is SEHNR and CDR2 is FQNEAQ (reference sequence). J gave up 3 bases and V 5 bases, and 12 bases lay outside the gene matches. This CDR3 contains 17 residues. CDR3 DNA: TGTGCCAGCAGCCTCCCATTAGCGGGAGTGGTAACAGATACGCAGTATTTT. Translating gives CASSLPLAGVVTDTQYF.

The V and J genes are TRBV19 and TRBJ1-3; the match to TRBD1 covers 11 bases. CDR1 is LNHDA, CDR2 SQIVND, per germline (reference sequence). V lost 10 bases and J lost 0; bases outside the gene matches: 14. The CDR3 is 18 residues long. Here the CDR3 DNA reads TGTGCCACCGCACCGGGGACAGGGGGGTCGAGCTCTGGAAACACCATATATTTT. It is translated as CATAPGTGGSSSGNTIYF.

J is TRBJ2-5 and V is TRBV13; perhaps TRBD2 as D (7 bases). The CDR3 is made up of 15 amino acids. Germline assignment: CDR1 PRHDT and CDR2 FYEKMQ (reference sequence). V was clipped by 4 bases and J by 4 bases, with 16 bases between them. CDR3 sequence (DNA): TGTGCCAGCAGCTCGATCCGGGGGGCGGTAGAGACCCAGTACTTC. The encoded protein is CASSSIRGAVETQYF.

The rearrangement links TRBV6-5 to TRBJ1-3; D may be TRBD1 (5 bases). Trimming pared 6 bases from V and 0 bases from J, leaving 12 bases between. CDR1 MNHEY and CDR2 SVGAGI come from the germline V gene. The CDR3 has 15 residues. The CDR3 DNA follows: TGTGCCAGCAGCACTAGGGGAGGCTCTGGAAACACCATATATTTT. Protein: CASSTRGGSGNTIYF.

The chain carries TRBV4-2 and TRBJ2-3; 11 nucleotides line up with TRBD2. V shed 0 bases, J shed 6 bases, and the junction held 5 bases outside the gene matches. Germline CDR1 is LGHNA and CDR2 is YNFKEQ. This CDR3 is built from 16 residues. CDR3 coding DNA: TGTGCCAGCAGCCAAGATGGGGCTAGCGGGGGGGATACGCAGTATTTT. It encodes CASSQDGASGGDTQYF.

The chain is built from TRBV7-2 and TRBJ2-3; no clear D gene. The V end was cut by 1 base, the J end by 4 bases, with 12 bases between. Germline values: CDR1 SGHTA, CDR2 FQGNSA. There are 15 residues in the CDR3. CDR3: CASSLDGRYADTQYF. CDR3 DNA: TGTGCCAGCAGCTTAGACGGCAGGTACGCAGATACGCAGTATTTT. Combining the CDR3 with reference TRBV7-2 and TRBJ2-3 gives the whole variable domain GAGVSQSPSNKVTEKGKDVELRCDPISGHTALYWYRQSLGQGLEFLIYFQGNSAPDKSGLPSDRFSAERTGGSVSTLTIQRTQQEDSAVYLCASSLDGRYADTQYFGPGTRLTVL.

This clone was seen a single time. The V gene is TRBV5-4, the J gene TRBJ1-1; D is possibly TRBD1 (5 bases). V was trimmed by 4 bases and J by 3 bases, leaving 16 bases between them. CDR1 and CDR2 (germline): SGHNT, YYREEE (reference sequence). The CDR3 has 15 residues. The CDR3 DNA follows: TGTGCCAGCAGCCGCGGGTCCCCGGGGGACACTGAAGCTTTCTTT. It codes for CASSRGSPGDTEAFF. The full variable domain, its missing parts supplied by reference TRBV5-4 and TRBJ1-1, is ETGVTQSPTHLIKTRGQQVTLRCSSQSGHNTVSWYQQALGQGPQFIFQYYREEENGRGNFPPRFSGLQFPNYSSELNVNALELDDSALYLCASSRGSPGDTEAFFGQGTRLTVV.

V is TRBV19 and J is TRBJ1-2, with D perhaps matching TRBD1 (6 bases). CDR1 and CDR2 from the germline V gene are LNHDA and SQIVND (reference sequence). The V end was cut by 5 bases, the J end by 8 bases, with 18 bases between. The CDR3 length is 14 residues. The CDR3 sequence: CASSAITPDRGYTF. The CDR3 DNA sequence: TGTGCCAGTAGTGCCATCACCCCAGACAGGGGCTACACCTTC.

The genes are TRBV11-2 and TRBJ2-7; 8 bases are a match to TRBD2. CDR3 length: 15 amino acids. Germline-derived CDR1 and CDR2 are SGHAT and FQNNGV. The J segment lost 0 bases and the V segment lost 4 bases, leaving 5 bases of the junction unmatched. The CDR3 is CASSSLAGPSYEQYF. The CDR3 DNA sequence: TGTGCCAGCAGCTCTCTAGCGGGTCCCTCCTACGAGCAGTACTTC.

V usage is TRBV7-8 and J usage is TRBJ1-1; TRBD1 might be the D (6 bases). This CDR3 region has 15 residues. Germline loops: CDR1 SGHVS, CDR2 FQNEAQ. With 2 bases removed from V and 5 bases from J, the gap between germline ends came to 15 bases. CDR3 sequence: CASSLFKRGGTEAFF. The CDR3 DNA reads TGTGCCAGCAGCTTATTCAAAAGGGGGGGGACTGAAGCTTTCTTT.

The V and J genes are TRBV7-8 and TRBJ1-2; the D gene is possibly TRBD1 (6 bases). V was trimmed by 1 base and J by 0 bases, leaving 18 bases between them. CDR1 and CDR2 (germline): SGHVS, FQNEAQ. This CDR3 has 18 amino acids. The CDR3 DNA follows: TGTGCCAGCAGCTTAGGGGGACTAAGACAGGAAACTAACTATGGCTACACCTTC. Residues: CASSLGGLRQETNYGYTF.

The chain combines TRBV5-8 with TRBJ1-6; D remains unclear. The CDR3 runs to 15 residues. The V end was cut by 1 base, the J end by 2 bases, with 7 bases between. The germline CDR1 and CDR2 sequences are SGHTS and YDEGEE. CDR3 protein: CASSLRGPYNSPLHF. CDR3 sequence (DNA): TGTGCCAGCAGCTTGCGGGGTCCCTATAATTCACCCCTCCACTTT.

The rearrangement uses TRBV12-3 or TRBV12-4 and TRBJ1-2; D is ambiguous. V was shortened by 3 bases and J by 2 bases, with 7 bases between the two germline ends. CDR3 length equals 13 residues. The DNA for the CDR3 is TGTGCCAGCAGTTTGCTCGGGAACTATGGCTACACCTTC. Amino acids: CASSLLGNYGYTF.

V is TRBV5-1 and J is TRBJ2-1; D might be TRBD2 (5 bases). The CDR3 sequence is 14 residues long. V lost 2 bases, J lost 8 bases, and 14 bases lay in between. Germline V lookup: CDR1 SGHRS, CDR2 YFSETQ. CDR3 coding DNA: TGCGCCAGCAGCTTAATGAGGGAGAGGGATGAGCAGTTCTTC. Translated: CASSLMRERDEQFF. Based on the CDR3 plus reference TRBV5-1 and TRBJ2-1, the full variable domain is KAGVTQTPRYLIKTRGQQVTLSCSPISGHRSVSWYQQTPGQGLQFLFEYFSETQRNKGNFPGRFSGRQFSNSRSEMNVSTLELGDSALYLCASSLMRERDEQFFGPGTRLTVL.

The genes are TRBV21-1 and TRBJ2-2; TRBD2, the D gene given by the table, was not confirmed from the DNA. TRBV21-1 is an annotated pseudogene. CDR3 length equals 14 residues. The CDR3 spells CASSNTTNTGELFF. CDR3 coding DNA: TGTGCCAGCAGCAACACTACGAACACCGGGGAGCTGTTTTTT.

The V gene is TRBV6-2 or TRBV6-3, the J gene TRBJ1-6; D not resolved. V lost 6 bases and J lost 7, with 22 bases in between. Per germline, CDR1 MNHEY and CDR2 SVGEGT. The CDR3 extends over 17 amino acids. The CDR3 loop reads CASSLVESARLNSPLHF. The CDR3 DNA follows: TGTGCCAGCAGCCTCGTTGAGAGTGCGAGGCTCAATTCACCCCTCCACTTT.

Here the CDR3 reads CASSLGQGTYGYTF. The CDR3 coding sequence is TGTGCCAGCAGCCTCGGACAGGGGACCTATGGCTACACCTTC. The gene calls are TRBV7-2 and TRBJ1-2; 9 nucleotides agree with TRBD1. After removal of 5 bases from V and 4 bases from J, the junction contained 5 bases not matched to a gene. The V gene's germline CDR1 is SGHTA and CDR2 FQGNSA. The CDR3 loop spans 14 amino acids.

A single count supports this clone. V is TRBV27 and J is TRBJ1-5, with 9 bases lining up with TRBD1. There are 17 residues in the CDR3. In germline, CDR1 is MNHEY, CDR2 SMNVEV (reference sequence). V was pared by 4 bases and J by 2 bases, with 9 bases of the junction left unmatched. CDR3 sequence (DNA): TGTGCCAGCAGTTCGCGGACAGGGGCTGGGGGCAATCAGCCCCAGCATTTT. Amino acids: CASSSRTGAGGNQPQHF.

V usage is TRBV6-6 and J usage is TRBJ2-5; weak D call: TRBD2 (5 bases). Trimming took off 0 bases at V and 4 bases at J, with 9 bases between the two ends. Germline lookup yields CDR1 MNHNY and CDR2 SVGAGI (reference sequence). CDR3 size: 14 residues. The CDR3 protein is CASSYSGGAETQYF. Written as DNA, the CDR3 is TGTGCCAGCAGTTACTCAGGAGGCGCAGAGACCCAGTACTTC.

This sequence joins TRBV5-1 and TRBJ1-3, with D possibly being TRBD1 (5 bases). The ends were cut back, 0 bases at V and 0 bases at J, with 13 bases in the middle. The germline gives CDR1 SGHRS, CDR2 YFSETQ. The CDR3 consists of 17 residues. CDR3 sequence (DNA): TGCGCCAGCAGCTTGGGGGTTCAGGGCCCCTCTGGAAACACCATATATTTT. Amino acid sequence: CASSLGVQGPSGNTIYF.